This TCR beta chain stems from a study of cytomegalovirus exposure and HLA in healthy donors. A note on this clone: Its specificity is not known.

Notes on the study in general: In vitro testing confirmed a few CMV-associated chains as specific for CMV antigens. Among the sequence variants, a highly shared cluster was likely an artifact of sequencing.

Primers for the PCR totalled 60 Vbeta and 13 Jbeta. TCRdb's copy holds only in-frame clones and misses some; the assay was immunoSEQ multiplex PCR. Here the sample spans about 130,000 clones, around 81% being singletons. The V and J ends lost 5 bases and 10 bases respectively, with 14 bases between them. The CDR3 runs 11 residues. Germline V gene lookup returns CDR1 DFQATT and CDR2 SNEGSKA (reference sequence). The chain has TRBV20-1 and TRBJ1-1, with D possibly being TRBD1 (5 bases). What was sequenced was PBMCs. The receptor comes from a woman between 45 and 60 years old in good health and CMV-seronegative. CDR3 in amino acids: CSAPTQAIAFF. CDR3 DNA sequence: TGCAGTGCTCCGACACAGGCAATAGCTTTCTTT.